The source of this T cell receptor (beta chain) is a study of technical replicates of blood from a handful of donors. Per the germline V gene, CDR1 is SGHRS and CDR2 is YFSETQ. The V segment lost 3 bases and the J segment 8 bases; nucleotides outside the gene matches: 17. The CDR3 spans 17 residues. Clones were read by immunoSEQ multiplex PCR, and TCRdb kept only the in-frame ones, dropping some. Of 70,000 or so clones in the sample, around 91% were seen once. The chain carries TRBV5-1 and TRBJ1-2, with TRBD1 identical over 9 bases. Sequenced material: T cells isolated from PBMCs. The clonotype comes from a human donor in good health. Some clones in this sample may be carry-over from other donors' samples. DNA of the CDR3: TGCGCCAGCAGCTCTACACCCCGGGACAGGGAAGTTCGCGGCTACACCTTC. This codes for CASSSTPRDREVRGYTF.